This T cell receptor (beta chain) stems from a study of cytomegalovirus exposure and HLA in healthy donors. Germline CDR1 reads MNHNS; CDR2 reads SASEGT. This CDR3 spans 13 amino acids. V gave up 5 bases and J gave up 6 bases; unmatched junction bases: 4. Vbeta (60) and Jbeta (13) primers were used in the PCR. The table came from immunoSEQ multiplex PCR; TCRdb's copy has only in-frame clones and leaves some out. The sample includes some 140,000 clones, less than 80% of them seen just once. This sequence was found in a man aged 25-45 years in good health and CMV-seronegative. The sequencing input was PBMCs. The chain joins TRBV6-1 to TRBJ1-5, with 7 bases identical to TRBD1. CDR3 sequence reads: CASSSGGGQPQHF. Here the CDR3 DNA reads TGTGCCAGCAGTTCAGGGGGTGGTCAGCCCCAGCATTTT.